The rows below give T cell receptor beta chains drawn from one sample of a study of Ad26.COV2.S vaccination and SARS-CoV-2 variants. The data were produced by immunoSEQ multiplex PCR, yet TCRdb's version contains in-frame clones alone and is incomplete. This table holds around 270,000 clones, roughly 85% found once. The sample was peripheral blood, taken in a trial of Ad26.COV2.S vaccine versus placebo. The receptors come from a person aged 18-60 years who received the Ad26.COV2.S COVID-19 vaccine or a placebo. Both conserved end residues are part of each CDR3. The order of the fields is J gene, V gene, D gene, CDR3 DNA, CDR3 protein. A D gene is named only where the DNA matches it firmly.

TRBJ2-4 | TRBV2 | TRBD1 | TGTGCCAGCAGGGATAGACAGGGAAACATTCAGTACTTC | CASRDRQGNIQYF
TRBJ2-7 | TRBV9 | NA | TGTGCCAGCAGCCCTTCACAGGGTTCCTACGAGCAGTACTTC | CASSPSQGSYEQYF
TRBJ2-1 | TRBV6-5 | NA | TGTGCCAGTAAACGGGGGGCGAGCTCCTACAATGAGCAGTTCTTC | CASKRGASSYNEQFF
TRBJ1-2 | TRBV4-3 | NA | TGCGCCAGCAGCCAAGCTGACAGACAGAACTATGGCTACACCTTC | CASSQADRQNYGYTF
TRBJ1-3 | TRBV5-4 | NA | TGTGCCAGCAGCCCGGCGGAGGGGCCGGGGGCTGGAAACACCATATATTTT | CASSPAEGPGAGNTIYF
TRBJ2-5 | TRBV5-8 | NA | TGTGCCAGCAGCTTAATACCAGGGGAAGAGACCCAGTACTTC | CASSLIPGEETQYF
TRBJ1-2 | TRBV19 | NA | TGTGCCAGTAGTTGGGGAGGTGGCTACACCTTC | CASSWGGGYTF
TRBJ2-5 | TRBV18 | NA | TGTGCCAGCTCCCGGAATGGACCGCAAGAGACCCAGTACTTC | CASSRNGPQETQYF
TRBJ1-5 | TRBV19 | NA | TGTGCCAGTAGTATCTTCGGGCTGGATCTCGATAGCAATCAGCCCCAGCATTTT | CASSIFGLDLDSNQPQHF
TRBJ1-4 | TRBV5-1 | TRBD1 | TGCGCCAGCAGCCCGGGGACAGGGGGCGTAACTAATGAAAAACTGTTTTTT | CASSPGTGGVTNEKLFF
TRBJ1-1 | TRBV6-5 | NA | TGTGCCAGCAGGTTCCGACAGACGAACACTGAAGCTTTCTTT | CASRFRQTNTEAFF
TRBJ2-7 | TRBV6-1 | TRBD1 | TGTGCCAGCAGTGAGGGGGACAGTTCCTCCTACGAGCAGTACTTC | CASSEGDSSSYEQYF
TRBJ1-1 | TRBV27 | TRBD1 | TGTGCCAGCAGTTCGACAGGGGGACCGGTGAACACTGAAGCTTTCTTT | CASSSTGGPVNTEAFF